The source of this T cell receptor (beta chain) is a study of identifying expanded T cells in peripheral blood (dated by TCRdb to between 2018 and 2021). As for the study more broadly: Four technical replicates, made by sequencing separate aliquots from the same pool of genomic DNA, were compared pairwise. Broader findings and caveats from the paper: Between technical replicates the binomial model flagged approximately 1.2 differentially abundant clones, whereas over approximately two weeks the binomial model flagged about 15 and over roughly four weeks roughly 20. Variance in clone template counts between roughly 2-week samples significantly increased with total template count across all healthy donors. Both the number of clones called differentially abundant and the false-positive rate were significantly reduced by the beta-binomial model across all healthy-donor time intervals. The authors expected biological variance in healthy repertoires might increase further over much longer intervals such as months to years.

No immune events such as infections were documented for the healthy donors during the collection period. Time-dependent variance in a beta-binomial model of T-cell clone differential abundance was calibrated using healthy-donor blood repertoires as a training cohort. There were around 10 healthy donors in the training cohort, of whom 3 were female and 7 were male. Donor ages ranged from about 25 to 64 years, with an average of approximately 43 years. Obtained from a commercial supplier, whole blood was collected from each healthy donor at three time points set two to three weeks apart. For immunosequencing, genomic DNA was extracted from whole blood that had not been sorted. The immunoSEQ Assay, which relies on bias-controlled multiplex PCR amplification of genomic DNA, was used to profile TCRbeta CDR3 regions. The authors' pipeline ran thus. To quantify the absolute abundance of each unique TCRbeta CDR3 region, the sequences were collapsed and filtered. Two models were used to test differential abundance: a binomial model (Fisher-equivalent) and a beta-binomial model that adds time-dependent variance fitted from healthy donors. Clones with fewer than 5 combined templates were removed, and a clone was called differentially abundant if the clone's Benjamini-Hochberg FDR was below 0.01. Beta-binomial variance was modeled as a function of total template count across the two samples using the form v = (b*log(k)+a)^2. Drawn from immuneACCESS, this table holds only the in-frame rearrangements with V and J called that TCRdb kept. Clones are partly lost; checked studies trace under half to an unresolved V gene and leave the rest unexplained. The V and J calls and clone size are taken from that table; D and trimming were inferred from the DNA. A total of tens of thousands of clones appear in this sample, approximately 91% of them only once. The ten largest clones take up approximately 5.4% of the sample.

The CDR3, from cysteine to phenylalanine, totals 15 residues. Kept here is only the CDR3 DNA, which spans 45 bases and is read in frame from base 1. Trimming removed 3 bases from V and 2 bases from J; the gene matches leave 5 bases unexplained. The germline V gene (reference sequence) specifies LNHDA as CDR1 and SQIVND as CDR2. The count of this clone is one. It has no known antigen specificity. No base quality values were provided; no much bigger clone lies one nucleotide off. This clonotype was obtained from a person aged 18 to 75 in good health. The sequence links TRBV19 to TRBJ2-3, and 7 bases in between align with TRBD1. Sequenced: blood. The bases read TGTGCCAGTAGTATGAGGGGGCGGAACACAGATACGCAGTATTTT. This is translated as CASSMRGRNTDTQYF.